Listed below are T cell receptor beta chains from one sample, sequenced in a study of blood T cells in healthy people across ages. TCRdb independently ran MiXCR on the 5' RACE reads; one entry per CDR3 protein. Of roughly 1,300,000 distinct CDR3 sequences detected, almost 60% appear once; the ten largest clones hold roughly 7%. The sample consisted of blood. The receptors stem from a man younger than 35 in good health. Both conserved end residues are part of each CDR3. D genes are given only for firm matches. The size entry is marked missing in some rows and otherwise reads once, few, many or a size class.

j_gene,abundance,d_gene,v_gene,CDR3nt,CDR3aa
TRBJ1-2,few,TRBD1,TRBV4-1,TGCGCCAGCAGCCAAGAGACAGGGGGCGACGACTATGGCTACACCTTC,CASSQETGGDDYGYTF
TRBJ2-5,many,TRBD1,TRBV12-3/TRBV12-4,TGTGCCAGCAGCCCCGGGACAGGGGAAGAGACCCAGTACTTC,CASSPGTGEETQYF
TRBJ2-1,few,.,TRBV27,TGTGCCAGCAGCCCCTATACTGACAATGAGCAGTTCTTC,CASSPYTDNEQFF
TRBJ2-7,few,.,TRBV20-1,TGCAGTGCTAACCCGCACTCCTACGAGCAGTACTTC,CSANPHSYEQYF
TRBJ2-5,few,.,TRBV29-1,TGCAGCGTTGCACGACGGGACGGCGTTAAAGAGCAGTACTTC,CSVARRDGVKEQYF
TRBJ1-1,.,.,TRBV20-1,TGCAGTGCCCACAGCGGGGAGGGGAACACTGAAGCTTTCTTT,CSAHSGEGNTEAFF
TRBJ1-4,.,.,TRBV4-3,TGCGCCAGCAGCCAAGGGACCGTTAATGAAAAACTGTTTTTT,CASSQGTVNEKLFF
TRBJ2-3,.,.,TRBV20-1,TGCAGTGCCATAGCACGGGGGAGGTTTACAGATACGCAGTATTTT,CSAIARGRFTDTQYF
TRBJ2-1,.,TRBD2,TRBV27,TGTGCCAGCAGTTCGCTCGGACTAGCGAACAATGAGCAGTTCTTC,CASSSLGLANNEQFF
TRBJ1-2,.,.,TRBV4-3,TGCGCCAGCAGCCAAGATTTAAGGGGCAGGAACTATGGCTACACCTTC,CASSQDLRGRNYGYTF
TRBJ1-5,.,TRBD1,TRBV20-1,TGCAGTGCCCCCACCCCAGGGGGAAGTGAGCCCCAGCATTTT,CSAPTPGGSEPQHF
TRBJ1-1,.,.,TRBV29-1,TGCAGCGTTGGGGGAGGGTCCATGAACACTGAAGCTTTCTTT,CSVGGGSMNTEAFF
TRBJ1-1,.,TRBD1,TRBV4-1,TGCGCCAGCAGCCAAGGGGCCGGGACAGGGAACACTGAAGCTTTCTTT,CASSQGAGTGNTEAFF
TRBJ2-5,.,TRBD1,TRBV2,TGTGCCAGCAGCGGGACAGCAAACCAAGAGACCCAGTACTTC,CASSGTANQETQYF
TRBJ2-7,.,.,TRBV20-1,TGCAGTGCTAGAGATAAAGGGCTGGGTGAGCTGTACTTC,CSARDKGLGELYF
TRBJ1-1,.,.,TRBV7-2,TGTGCCAGCAGCAACCGCCGGGGCCGCGGGAAGTATGGTGAAGCTTTCTTT,CASSNRRGRGKYGEAFF
TRBJ2-5,.,TRBD1,TRBV2,TGTGCCAGTAGTGGGACAGGGTTTGGCCAAGAGACCCAGTACTTC,CASSGTGFGQETQYF
TRBJ2-5,.,TRBD2,TRBV6-5,TGTGCCAGCACTTATACCCAGGCGGGGGGAGAGACCCAGTACTTC,CASTYTQAGGETQYF
TRBJ2-1,.,TRBD1,TRBV5-1,TGCGCCAGCAGCTTGGTCCGGGGGACAGGGGGCTTCGATGAGCAGTTCTTC,CASSLVRGTGGFDEQFF
TRBJ2-7,few,.,TRBV10-3,TGTGCCGTCGCGGCGGGGTCCTCCTACGAGCAGTACTTC,CAVAAGSSYEQYF
TRBJ2-7,.,.,TRBV5-5,TGTGCCAGCAGGGCCCCAGGGTTCTCCTACGAGCAGTACTTC,CASRAPGFSYEQYF
TRBJ2-1,.,TRBD2,TRBV29-1,TGCAGCGTTTGGGGGGGGGAGAGCAATGAGCAGTTCTTC,CSVWGGESNEQFF
TRBJ2-7,.,TRBD1,TRBV29-1,TGCAGCGCTAAGACAGGGAGCTCCTACGAGCAGTACTTC,CSAKTGSSYEQYF
TRBJ2-5,.,TRBD2,TRBV12-3/TRBV12-4,TGTGCCAGCAGTTTGAGGACTAGCGGAGACAATGAGCAGTACTTC,CASSLRTSGDNEQYF
TRBJ1-5,.,.,TRBV6-2/TRBV6-3,TGTGCCAGCCTACCGACAGGAGCAAGCAATCAGCCCCAGCATTTT,CASLPTGASNQPQHF
TRBJ1-2,few,.,TRBV6-5,TGTGCCAGCAGTTACCAAGCGACAGGAGATGGCTACACCTTC,CASSYQATGDGYTF
TRBJ2-7,.,TRBD2,TRBV4-1,TGCGCCAGCAGCCTACTAGCGGGAGATGACGAGCAGTACTTC,CASSLLAGDDEQYF
TRBJ2-1,once,.,TRBV9,TGTGCCAGCAGCTTTACGGATGGGGACAATGAGCAGTTCTTC,CASSFTDGDNEQFF
TRBJ2-5,few,.,TRBV28,TGTGCCAGCAGGCGACAAGGGAAAGAGACCCAGTACTTC,CASRRQGKETQYF
TRBJ1-2,.,.,TRBV4-2,TGTGCCAGCAGCCAACGAGAGAGGGGCAACTATGGCTACACCTTC,CASSQRERGNYGYTF
TRBJ1-5,few,.,TRBV7-9,TGTGCCAGCAGCTTGGGGGGATATGATCAGCCCCAGCATTTT,CASSLGGYDQPQHF
TRBJ1-2,.,.,TRBV12-3/TRBV12-4,TGTGCCAGCAGTTTGGGCCTTGACCTCTATGGCTACACCTTC,CASSLGLDLYGYTF
TRBJ1-3,.,.,TRBV7-2,TGTGCCAGCAGCGGGGGCACTTTCTCTGGAAACACCATATATTTT,CASSGGTFSGNTIYF
TRBJ2-7,few,TRBD1,TRBV7-9,TGTGCCAGCAGCTACGGACAGGCAGAGGACTACGAGCAGTACTTC,CASSYGQAEDYEQYF
TRBJ2-5,.,.,TRBV5-1,TGCGCCAGCAGCTCACAACTCGGGACCCAGTACTTC,CASSSQLGTQYF
TRBJ2-1,.,TRBD1,TRBV20-1,TGCAGTGCTATCTTTGCCGGGACAGATTACAATGAGCAGTTCTTC,CSAIFAGTDYNEQFF
TRBJ2-7,.,.,TRBV20-1,TGCAGCTCCCTAGAGGCGCAGGGCTACGAGCAGTACTTC,CSSLEAQGYEQYF
TRBJ2-7,few,.,TRBV20-1,TGCAGTGCTAGAGACGGAGCGGAATACGGCGAGCAGTACTTC,CSARDGAEYGEQYF
TRBJ1-5,.,.,TRBV6-2/TRBV6-3,TGTGCCAGCAGTTACGCCGATGCAAGATCGGACAAACGCAATCAGCCCCAGCATTTT,CASSYADARSDKRNQPQHF
TRBJ2-5,few,.,TRBV4-1,TGCGCCAGCAGTCATGACCACAACCTCCCGGGACGAAAAGAGACCCAGTACTTC,CASSHDHNLPGRKETQYF
TRBJ1-2,once,.,TRBV10-3,TGTGCCATCAGTGACATTAACTATGGCTACACCTTC,CAISDINYGYTF
TRBJ1-2,.,TRBD1,TRBV3-1,TGTGCCAGCAGCAAGCCGAGACAGGGTGTTGGCTACACCTTC,CASSKPRQGVGYTF
TRBJ2-3,.,TRBD2,TRBV29-1,TGCAGCACGTCACGGGGGACTATCACAGATACGCAGTATTTT,CSTSRGTITDTQYF